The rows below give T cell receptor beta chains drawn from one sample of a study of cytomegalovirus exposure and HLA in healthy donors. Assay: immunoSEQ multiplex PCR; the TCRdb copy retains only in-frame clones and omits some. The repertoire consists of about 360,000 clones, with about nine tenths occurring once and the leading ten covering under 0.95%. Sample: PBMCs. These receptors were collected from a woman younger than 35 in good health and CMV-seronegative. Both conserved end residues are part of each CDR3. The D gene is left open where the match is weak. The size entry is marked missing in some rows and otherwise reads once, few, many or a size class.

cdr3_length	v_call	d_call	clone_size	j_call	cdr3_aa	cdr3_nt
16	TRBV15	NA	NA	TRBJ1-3	CATSRERTSSGNTIYF	TGTGCCACCAGCAGAGAGAGGACAAGCTCTGGAAACACCATATATTTT
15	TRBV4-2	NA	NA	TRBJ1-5	CASSQVQGGYQPQHF	TGTGCCAGCAGCCAAGTTCAGGGCGGTTATCAGCCCCAGCATTTT
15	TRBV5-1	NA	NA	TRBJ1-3	CASSIGGGEAYTIYF	TGCGCCAGCAGCATCGGGGGAGGAGAGGCGTACACCATATATTTT
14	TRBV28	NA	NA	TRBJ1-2	CASSSQGRLYGYTF	TGTGCCAGCAGTTCACAGGGAAGGCTCTATGGCTACACCTTC
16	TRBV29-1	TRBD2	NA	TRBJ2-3	CSVVGTSGRSTDTQYF	TGCAGCGTTGTCGGGACTAGCGGGAGGAGCACAGATACGCAGTATTTT
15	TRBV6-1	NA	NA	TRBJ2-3	CASCTSPYLADTQYF	TGTGCCAGCTGTACTTCCCCTTATCTTGCAGATACGCAGTATTTT
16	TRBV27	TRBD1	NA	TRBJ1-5	CASSYSGTGKNQPQHF	TGTGCCAGCAGCTACTCCGGGACAGGGAAAAATCAGCCCCAGCATTTT
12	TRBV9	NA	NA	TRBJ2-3	CASSVSTDTQYF	TGTGCCAGCAGCGTTTCGACAGATACGCAGTATTTT
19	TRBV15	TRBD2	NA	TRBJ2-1	CATSRDRIAGAASYNEQFF	TGTGCCACCAGCAGAGATCGGATAGCGGGAGCCGCCTCCTACAATGAGCAGTTCTTC
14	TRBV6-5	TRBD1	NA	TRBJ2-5	CASSTGTGKETQYF	TGTGCCAGCAGCACCGGGACAGGGAAAGAGACCCAGTACTTC
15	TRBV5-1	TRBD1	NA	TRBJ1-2	CASSLGDRGLYGYTF	TGCGCCAGCAGCTTAGGGGACAGGGGACTCTATGGCTACACCTTC
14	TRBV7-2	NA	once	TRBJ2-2	CASSFTSYTGELFF	TGTGCCAGCAGCTTTACTAGCTACACCGGGGAGCTGTTTTTT
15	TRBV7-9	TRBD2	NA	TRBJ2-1	CASSSSGRPHNEQFF	TGTGCCAGCAGCAGTAGCGGGAGACCCCACAATGAGCAGTTCTTC
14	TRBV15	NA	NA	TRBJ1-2	CATSNGRGDYGYTF	TGTGCCACCAGTAATGGCAGGGGTGACTATGGCTACACCTTC
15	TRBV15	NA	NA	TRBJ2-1	CATSNTRKAAHEQFF	TGTGCCACCAGCAACACTAGAAAGGCCGCTCATGAGCAGTTCTTC
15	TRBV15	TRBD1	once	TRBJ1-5	CATSRLQGINQPQHF	TGTGCCACCAGCAGGTTACAGGGGATCAATCAGCCCCAGCATTTT
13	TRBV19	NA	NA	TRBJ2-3	CASSFQAGDTQYF	TGTGCCAGTAGCTTCCAGGCTGGGGATACGCAGTATTTT
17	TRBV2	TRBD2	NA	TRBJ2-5	CASSESGGRALIETQYF	TGTGCCAGCAGTGAGTCAGGCGGGAGGGCCCTCATAGAGACCCAGTACTTC
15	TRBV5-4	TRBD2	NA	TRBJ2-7	CASSFGVTSAYEQYF	TGTGCCAGCAGCTTTGGGGTCACTAGCGCCTACGAGCAGTACTTC
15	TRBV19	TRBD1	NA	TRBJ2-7	CASSTTGTGAYEQYF	TGTGCCAGCTCGACGACCGGGACAGGAGCCTACGAGCAGTACTTC
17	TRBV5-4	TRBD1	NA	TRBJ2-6	CASSPGQGSTGANVLTF	TGTGCCAGCAGTCCGGGACAGGGGTCCACTGGGGCCAACGTCCTGACTTTC
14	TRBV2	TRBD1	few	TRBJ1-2	CASRVRDRYYGYTF	TGTGCCAGCAGGGTTCGGGACAGGTACTATGGCTACACCTTC
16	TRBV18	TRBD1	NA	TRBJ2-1	CASSPWTGLSYNEQFF	TGTGCCAGCTCACCTTGGACAGGCCTTTCCTACAATGAGCAGTTCTTC
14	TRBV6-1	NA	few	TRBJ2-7	CASRRGSTAYEQYF	TGTGCCAGCAGGCGGGGTTCCACAGCCTACGAGCAGTACTTC
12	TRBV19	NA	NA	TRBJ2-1	CASSITVNEQFF	TGTGCCAGTAGTATCACGGTCAATGAGCAGTTCTTC
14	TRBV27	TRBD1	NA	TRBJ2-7	CASSPDRVGYEQYF	TGTGCCAGCAGCCCCGACAGGGTTGGATACGAGCAGTACTTC
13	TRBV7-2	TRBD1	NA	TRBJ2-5	CASSMDRGETQYF	TGTGCCAGCAGCATGGACAGGGGAGAGACCCAGTACTTC
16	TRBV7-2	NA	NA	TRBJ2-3	CASSLGGSVSTDTQYF	TGTGCCAGCAGCTTAGGGGGTAGCGTGAGCACAGATACGCAGTATTTT
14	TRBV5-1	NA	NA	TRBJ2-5	CASSLADSTETQYF	TGCGCCAGCAGCTTGGCGGACAGTACAGAGACCCAGTACTTC
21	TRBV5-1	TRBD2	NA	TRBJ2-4	CASSLYGVLAGGVTVDNIQYF	TGCGCCAGCAGCCTATACGGCGTTCTTGCGGGGGGCGTCACGGTGGACAACATTCAGTACTTC
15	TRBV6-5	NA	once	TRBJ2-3	CASGRRGRGADTQYF	TGTGCCAGCGGCCGGCGGGGGCGAGGCGCAGATACGCAGTATTTT
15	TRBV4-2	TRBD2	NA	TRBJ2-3	CASSLLAGAEDTQYF	TGTGCCAGCAGCCTCCTAGCGGGAGCGGAAGATACGCAGTATTTT
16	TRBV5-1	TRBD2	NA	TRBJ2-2	CASSSGLAGVTGELFF	TGCGCCAGCAGCTCCGGACTAGCGGGAGTAACCGGGGAGCTGTTTTTT
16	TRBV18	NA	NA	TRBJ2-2	CASSPPQGIWSGELFF	TGTGCCAGCTCACCACCTCAGGGAATTTGGTCCGGGGAGCTGTTTTTT
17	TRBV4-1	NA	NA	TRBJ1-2	CASSHHGGPLSHRGYTF	TGCGCCAGCAGCCACCACGGGGGGCCGTTGAGTCACAGAGGCTACACCTTC
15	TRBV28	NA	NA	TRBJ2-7	CASSLQDWSSYEQYF	TGTGCCAGCAGTTTACAGGACTGGAGCTCCTACGAGCAGTACTTC
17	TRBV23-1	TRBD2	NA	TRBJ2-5	CASSQSKRLAGNETQYF	TGCGCCAGCAGTCAATCAAAGAGACTAGCGGGGAACGAGACCCAGTACTTC
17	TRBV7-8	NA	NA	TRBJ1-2	CASSPGQGLLKIYGYTF	TGTGCCAGCAGCCCTGGGCAGGGATTACTCAAAATCTATGGCTACACCTTC
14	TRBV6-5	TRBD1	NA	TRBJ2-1	CASSYGTGLSEQFF	TGTGCCAGCAGTTACGGGACAGGGTTATCTGAGCAGTTCTTC
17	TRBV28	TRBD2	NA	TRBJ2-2	CASSPPPGGEGTGELFF	TGTGCCAGCAGTCCCCCCCCTGGGGGGGAGGGCACCGGGGAGCTGTTTTTT
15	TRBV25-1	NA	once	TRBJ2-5	CASSVHGDNQETQYF	TGTGCCAGCAGTGTCCACGGGGACAACCAAGAGACCCAGTACTTC
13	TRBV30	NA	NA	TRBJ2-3	CAWSVSSTDTQYF	TGTGCCTGGAGTGTGAGTAGCACAGATACGCAGTATTTT
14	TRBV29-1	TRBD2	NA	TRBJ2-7	CSVIGGRGSYEQYF	TGCAGCGTTATCGGCGGGAGGGGGTCCTACGAGCAGTACTTC
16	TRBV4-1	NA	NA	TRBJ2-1	CASSQEQRTSYNEQFF	TGCGCCAGCAGCCAAGAACAACGGACTTCCTACAATGAGCAGTTCTTC
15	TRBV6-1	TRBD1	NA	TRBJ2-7	CASSERGTGSVEQYF	TGTGCCAGCAGTGAACGGGGGACAGGATCCGTCGAGCAGTACTTC
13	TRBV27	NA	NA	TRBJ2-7	CASSSYTRGEQYF	TGTGCCAGCAGTTCGTATACCAGGGGCGAGCAGTACTTC
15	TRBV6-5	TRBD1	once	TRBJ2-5	CASSYTGQGQETQYF	TGTGCCAGCAGTTACACAGGACAGGGTCAAGAGACCCAGTACTTC
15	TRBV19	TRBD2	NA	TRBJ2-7	CASSNIAGGPYEQYF	TGTGCCAGTAGTAACATAGCGGGGGGGCCCTACGAGCAGTACTTC
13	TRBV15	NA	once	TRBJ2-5	CATSSYLEETQYF	TGTGCCACCAGCAGTTATTTAGAAGAGACCCAGTACTTC
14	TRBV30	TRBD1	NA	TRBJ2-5	CAWSIGTGQETQYF	TGTGCCTGGAGTATTGGGACAGGACAAGAGACCCAGTACTTC
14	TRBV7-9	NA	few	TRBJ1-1	CASSLTGQWTEAFF	TGTGCCAGCAGCTTAACAGGGCAATGGACTGAAGCTTTCTTT
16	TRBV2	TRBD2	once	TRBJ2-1	CASSAYSGRGYNEQFF	TGTGCCAGCAGCGCCTATAGCGGGAGGGGTTACAATGAGCAGTTCTTC
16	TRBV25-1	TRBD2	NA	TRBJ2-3	CASSEVSGGPTDTQYF	TGTGCCAGCAGTGAAGTTAGCGGGGGCCCCACAGATACGCAGTATTTT
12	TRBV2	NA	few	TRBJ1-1	CASSEAYSGAFF	TGTGCCAGCAGTGAAGCATATTCGGGGGCTTTCTTT